This TCR beta chain was retrieved from a study of glioma-infiltrating T cells after dendritic cell vaccination. In the study overall: Dendritic cell vaccination trial patients had either newly diagnosed or recurrent glioblastoma. Dendritic cell vaccine was injected intradermally three times, biweekly. General study results and limits: Survival was not directly related to TCR clonality in these patients.

With regard to this clone: Its antigen is currently unknown.

Profiled with immunoSEQ multiplex PCR; TCRdb holds only in-frame clones, not every one. The data contain some 87,000 clones, 85% to 90% of them seen just once; the ten biggest clones take up around 2.9%. Isocitrate dehydrogenase mutation was absent in all glioblastoma patients. The CDR3 totals 16 residues. The V gene's germline CDR1 is MRHNA and CDR2 SNTAGT. With V trimmed by 6 bases and J by 5 bases, 5 bases remained unmatched. J is TRBJ2-3 and V is TRBV6-4, with 16 bases lining up with TRBD2. The TCR originated in a human donor with glioblastoma. The starting material was blood, obtained before dendritic cell vaccination. The CDR3: CASSRGLAGGEDTQYF. CDR3 coding DNA: TGTGCCAGCAGCAGGGGACTAGCGGGAGGGGAAGATACGCAGTATTTT.